Listed here are 11 T cell receptor beta chains from one sample, sequenced in a study of blood T cell repertoires in COVID-19. This table comes from immunoSEQ multiplex PCR, and its TCRdb copy is limited to in-frame clones, with some not included. Altogether some 200,000 clones are present, around 80% being singletons, with the ten largest covering 7% to 8.5%. The sequenced sample consisted of PBMCs or T cells enriched from blood (not recorded which). Receptors originate from a woman between 40 and 55 years old with acute COVID-19.

The chain carries TRBV19 and TRBJ1-6; possible D gene TRBD1, 5 bases. The V end was cut by 4 bases, the J end by 2 bases, with 12 bases between. The length of the CDR3 is 16 residues. Germline V gene lookup returns CDR1 LNHDA and CDR2 SQIVND (reference sequence). The CDR3 sequence is CASSTLGQAYNSPLHF. The CDR3 DNA is TGTGCCAGTAGTACCCTCGGACAAGCCTATAATTCACCCCTCCACTTT. The whole variable domain, remainder taken from reference TRBV19 and TRBJ1-6, is DGGITQSPKYLFRKEGQNVTLSCEQNLNHDAMYWYRQDPGQGLRLIYYSQIVNDFQKGDIAEGYSVSREKKESFPLTVTSAQKNPTAFYLCASSTLGQAYNSPLHFGNGTRLTVT.

This clone was observed once. V usage is TRBV16 and J usage is TRBJ1-1; TRBD1 might be the D (5 bases). Between the trimmed V and J ends, which lost 4 bases and 5 bases, there was a span of 20 bases. CDR1 and CDR2 from the germline V gene are KGHSY and FQNENV. The CDR3 length is 16 residues. The CDR3 sequence: CASSLTSGRRNTEAFF. Here the CDR3 DNA reads TGTGCCAGCAGCCTGACCTCAGGGCGAAGGAATACTGAAGCTTTCTTT.

The chain joins TRBV5-1 to TRBJ2-5, with 10 positions matching TRBD2. V gave up 6 bases and J gave up 5 bases; unmatched junction bases: 7. This CDR3 spans 14 amino acids. Germline CDR1 is SGHRS and CDR2 is YFSETQ. The CDR3, as DNA: TGCGCCAGCACCTTAGCGGGAGGCGGGGAGACCCAGTACTTC. It codes for CASTLAGGGETQYF.

This sequence joins TRBV3-1 (or the pseudogene TRBV3-2) and TRBJ2-5, with a possible D match to TRBD1 (5 bases). Germline V CDR1 and CDR2: LGHDT, YNNKEL (reference sequence). The V end was cut by 0 bases, the J end by 4 bases, with 15 bases between. This CDR3 contains 16 residues. The CDR3: CASSQDSGNKRETQYF. CDR3 nucleotide sequence: TGTGCCAGCAGCCAAGATTCAGGGAACAAGAGAGAGACCCAGTACTTC.

The chain recombines TRBV28 with TRBJ2-1, with D unresolved. V lost 5 bases, J lost 4 bases, and 9 bases lay in between. CDR3 size: 13 residues. Per germline, CDR1 MDHEN and CDR2 SYDVKM. CDR3 DNA: TGTGCCAGCAGTCCGCCCCTATACAATGAGCAGTTCTTC. Residues: CASSPPLYNEQFF.

The chain combines TRBV30 with TRBJ2-3, with a tentative D call TRBD2 (5 bases). The CDR3 has 12 amino acids. Germline-derived CDR1 and CDR2 are GTSNPN and SVGIG (reference sequence). V was trimmed by 5 bases and J by 3 bases, leaving 9 bases between them. The CDR3 protein is CAWGRGTDTQYF. CDR3 DNA: TGTGCCTGGGGGAGAGGAACAGATACGCAGTATTTT. The complete variable domain, with remaining parts taken from reference TRBV30 and TRBJ2-3, reads SQTIHQWPATLVQPVGSPLSLECTVEGTSNPNLYWYRQAAGRGLQLLFYSVGIGQISSEVPQNLSASRPQDRQFILSSKKLLLSDSGFYLCAWGRGTDTQYFGPGTRLTVL.

A few counts support this clone. This chain links TRBV7-9 with TRBJ2-1, with 8 bases lining up with TRBD2. Germline trimming cut 2 bases from V and 5 bases from J; bases unmatched to any gene: 5. There are 15 residues in the CDR3. Germline V CDR1 and CDR2: SEHNR, FQNEAQ (reference sequence). Here the CDR3 reads CASSLFAGGNNEQFF. Here the CDR3 DNA reads TGTGCCAGCAGCTTATTTGCGGGGGGAAACAATGAGCAGTTCTTC.

The V call is TRBV2, the J call TRBJ2-1; 10 positions agree with TRBD1. V dropped 6 bases and J dropped 9; count of bases not matched to a gene: 11. CDR1 and CDR2 from the germline V gene are SNHLY and FYNNEI. The CDR3 totals 15 residues. The CDR3 coding sequence is TGTGCCAGCAGGACCGGGACAGGGGTTTGGGGTGAGCAGTTCTTC. Translating gives CASRTGTGVWGEQFF.

The rearrangement uses TRBV29-1 and TRBJ2-1; unclear D gene. V was shortened by 6 bases and J by 5 bases, with 11 bases between the two germline ends. Germline CDR1 reads SQVTM; CDR2 reads ANQGSEA. The CDR3 loop spans 12 amino acids. CDR3 DNA: TGCAGCGTCGGCCGGGTCGACAATGAGCAGTTCTTC. Protein product: CSVGRVDNEQFF.

In its sample, this clone was seen a few times. V is TRBV5-1 and J is TRBJ2-7; 7 positions match TRBD1. The V and J ends lost 4 bases and 9 bases, in that order; junction bases with no gene match: 10. CDR1 SGHRS and CDR2 YFSETQ come from the germline V gene. The CDR3 extends over 13 amino acids. The CDR3, as DNA: TGCGCCAGCAGCCCCGGACAGGAGACGAGGCAGTACTTC. Protein: CASSPGQETRQYF.

The chain couples TRBV27 to TRBJ2-7; 7 bases are shared with TRBD2. The germline V gene has CDR1 MNHEY and CDR2 SMNVEV (reference sequence). J lost 7 bases, V lost 5 bases, and 14 bases had no gene match. The CDR3 is 15 amino acids. The CDR3: CASSVGGGGPREQYF. DNA of the CDR3: TGTGCCAGCAGTGTTGGGGGGGGAGGGCCCAGGGAGCAGTACTTC.